This TCR beta chain stems from a study of Ad26.COV2.S vaccination and SARS-CoV-2 variants. Study-wide results and limits: The authors reported substantial breadth in spike-specific CD8+ and CD4+ T cell responses after vaccination. Vaccinees showed greater spike-specific TCR breadth than placebo recipients.

CDR1 and CDR2 (germline): SEHNR, FQNEAQ (reference sequence). CDR3 length: 13 amino acids. The J segment lost 7 bases and the V segment lost 6 bases, leaving 3 bases of the junction unmatched. Regarding treatment: approximately 18 received Ad26.COV2.S at low or high dose, single or two shots; five or six received placebo; per-sample allocation not given. Repertoires come from day 63 after the first vaccine or placebo injection. Recruitment in Boston yielded a donor of adult age, 18-55 years. Vaccination employed an Ad26 vector expressing the Wuhan-strain SARS-CoV-2 spike. Assay used: immunoSEQ multiplex PCR; TCRdb lists only in-frame clones, some missing. This table holds some 300,000 clones, around four fifths found once. With regard to this clone: What it binds is unknown.

The chain carries TRBV7-9 and TRBJ1-5; 10 bases match TRBD1. This TCR came from a person aged 18-60 years who received the Ad26.COV2.S COVID-19 vaccine or a placebo. Material: peripheral blood, obtained in a trial of Ad26.COV2.S vaccine versus placebo. CDR3: CASSRQGAQPQHF. DNA of the CDR3: TGTGCCAGCAGTCGACAGGGGGCGCAGCCCCAGCATTTT.